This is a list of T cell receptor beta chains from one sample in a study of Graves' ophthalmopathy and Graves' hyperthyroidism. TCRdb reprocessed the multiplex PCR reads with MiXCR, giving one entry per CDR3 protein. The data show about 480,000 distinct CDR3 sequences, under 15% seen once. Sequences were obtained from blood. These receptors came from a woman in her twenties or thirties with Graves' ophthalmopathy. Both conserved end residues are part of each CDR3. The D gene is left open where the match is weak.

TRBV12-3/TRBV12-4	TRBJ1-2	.	CASSFGRGGGYTF
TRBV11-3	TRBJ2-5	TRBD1	CASSNVWNRGSIETQYF
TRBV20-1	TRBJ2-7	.	CSALTAYEQYF
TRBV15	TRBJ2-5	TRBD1	CATSRGTGSGETQYF
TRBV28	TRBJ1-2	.	CASSLKGRGGYTF
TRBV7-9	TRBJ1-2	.	CASSLVSYYGYTF
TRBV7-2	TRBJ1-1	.	CASSLAGTDVFEAFF
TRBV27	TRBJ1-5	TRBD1	CASSPGTGVPNQPQHF
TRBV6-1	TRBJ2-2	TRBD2	CASSRRLAGGPDTGELFF
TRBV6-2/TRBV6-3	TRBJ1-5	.	CASTPGTNQPQHF
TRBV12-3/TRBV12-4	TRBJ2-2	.	CASNRLGVANTGELFF
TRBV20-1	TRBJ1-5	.	CSAPEARASNQPQHF
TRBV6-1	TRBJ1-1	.	CASSVPPTKTEAFF
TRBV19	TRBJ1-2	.	CASSMRRQNLNYGYTF
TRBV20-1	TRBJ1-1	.	CQTRLNTEAFF
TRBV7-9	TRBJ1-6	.	CASSSRDTAPLHF
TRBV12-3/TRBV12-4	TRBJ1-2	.	CASSSWLNYGYTF
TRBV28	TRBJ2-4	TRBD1	CASSSGQNLAKNIQYF
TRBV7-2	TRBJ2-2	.	CASSLGPHTGELFF
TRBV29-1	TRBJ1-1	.	CSVAGTHTEAFF
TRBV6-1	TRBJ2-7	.	CAIRENSYEQYF
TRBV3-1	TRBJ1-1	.	CASSHRAAMNTEAFF
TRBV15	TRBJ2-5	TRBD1	CATIKGQGTSETRYF
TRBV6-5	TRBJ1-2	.	CASSYGTRGGYTF